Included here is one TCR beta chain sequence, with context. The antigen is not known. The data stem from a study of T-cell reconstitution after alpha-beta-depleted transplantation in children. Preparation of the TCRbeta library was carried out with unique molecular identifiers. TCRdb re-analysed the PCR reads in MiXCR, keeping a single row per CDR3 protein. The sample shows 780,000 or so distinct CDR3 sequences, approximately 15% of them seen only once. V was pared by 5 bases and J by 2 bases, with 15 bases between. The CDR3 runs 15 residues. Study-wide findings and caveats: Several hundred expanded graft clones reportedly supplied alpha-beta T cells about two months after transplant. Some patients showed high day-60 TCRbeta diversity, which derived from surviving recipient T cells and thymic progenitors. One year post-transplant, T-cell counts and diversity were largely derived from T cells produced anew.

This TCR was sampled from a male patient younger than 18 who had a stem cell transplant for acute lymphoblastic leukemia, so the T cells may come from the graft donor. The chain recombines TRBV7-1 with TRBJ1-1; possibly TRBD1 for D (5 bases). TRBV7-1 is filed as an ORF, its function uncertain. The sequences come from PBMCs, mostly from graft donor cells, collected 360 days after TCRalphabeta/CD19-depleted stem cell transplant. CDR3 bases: TGTGCCAGCAGCCCCAGATCCCAGGGAAACACTGAAGCTTTCTTT. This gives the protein CASSPRSQGNTEAFF.